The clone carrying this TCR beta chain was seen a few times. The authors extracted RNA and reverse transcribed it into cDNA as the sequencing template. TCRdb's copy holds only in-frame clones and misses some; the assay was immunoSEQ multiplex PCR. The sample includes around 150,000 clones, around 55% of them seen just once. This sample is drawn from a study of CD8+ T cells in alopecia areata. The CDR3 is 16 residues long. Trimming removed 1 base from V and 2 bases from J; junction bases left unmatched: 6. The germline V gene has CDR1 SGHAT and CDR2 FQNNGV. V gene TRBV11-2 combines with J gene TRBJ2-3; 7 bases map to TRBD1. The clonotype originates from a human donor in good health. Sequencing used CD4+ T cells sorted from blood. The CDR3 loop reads CASSLAAQGVTDTQYF. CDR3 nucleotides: TGTGCCAGCAGCTTAGCGGCCCAGGGGGTCACAGATACGCAGTATTTT.